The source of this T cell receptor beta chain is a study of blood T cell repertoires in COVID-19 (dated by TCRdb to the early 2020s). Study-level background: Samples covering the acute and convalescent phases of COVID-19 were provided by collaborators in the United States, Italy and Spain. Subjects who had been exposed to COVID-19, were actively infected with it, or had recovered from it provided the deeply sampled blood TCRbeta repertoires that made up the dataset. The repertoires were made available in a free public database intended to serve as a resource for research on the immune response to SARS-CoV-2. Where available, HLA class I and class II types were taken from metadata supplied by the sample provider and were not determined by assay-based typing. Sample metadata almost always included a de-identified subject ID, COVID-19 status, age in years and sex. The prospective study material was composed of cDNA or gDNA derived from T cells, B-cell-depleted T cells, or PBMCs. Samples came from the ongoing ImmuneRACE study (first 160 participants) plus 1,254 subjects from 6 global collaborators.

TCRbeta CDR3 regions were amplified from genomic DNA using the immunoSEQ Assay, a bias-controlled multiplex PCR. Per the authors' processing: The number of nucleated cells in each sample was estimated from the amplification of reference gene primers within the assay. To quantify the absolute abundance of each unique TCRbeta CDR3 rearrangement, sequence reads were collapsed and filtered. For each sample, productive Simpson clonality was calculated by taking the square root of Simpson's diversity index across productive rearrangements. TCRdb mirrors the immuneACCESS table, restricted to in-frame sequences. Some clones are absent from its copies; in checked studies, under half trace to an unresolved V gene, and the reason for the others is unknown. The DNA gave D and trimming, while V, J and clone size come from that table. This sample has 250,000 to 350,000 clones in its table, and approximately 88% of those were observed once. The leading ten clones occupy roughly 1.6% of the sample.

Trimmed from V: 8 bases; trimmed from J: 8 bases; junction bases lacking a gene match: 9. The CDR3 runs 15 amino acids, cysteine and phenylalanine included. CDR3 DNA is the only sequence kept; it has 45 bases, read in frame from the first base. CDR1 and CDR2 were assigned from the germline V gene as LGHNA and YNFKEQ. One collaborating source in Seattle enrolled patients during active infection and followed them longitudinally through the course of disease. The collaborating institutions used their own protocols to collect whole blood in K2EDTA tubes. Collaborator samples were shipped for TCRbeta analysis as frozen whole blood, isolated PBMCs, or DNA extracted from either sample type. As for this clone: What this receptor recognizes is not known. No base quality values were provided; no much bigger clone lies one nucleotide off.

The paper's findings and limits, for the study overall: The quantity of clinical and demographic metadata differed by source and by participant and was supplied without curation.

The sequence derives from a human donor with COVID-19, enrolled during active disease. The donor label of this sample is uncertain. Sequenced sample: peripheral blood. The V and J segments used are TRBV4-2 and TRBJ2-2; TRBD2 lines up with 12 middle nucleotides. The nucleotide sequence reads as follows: TGTGCCAGCCAGCCCCTAGCGGGAGGGCCTGGGGAGCTGTTTTTT. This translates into CASQPLAGGPGELFF.